Listed below are T cell receptor beta chains from one sample, sequenced in a study of blood T cell repertoires in COVID-19. Here immunoSEQ multiplex PCR was the method, and the copy in TCRdb shows in-frame clones only, minus some. In the table there are more than 250,000 clones, more than 70% of which are singletons. Material: peripheral blood. The receptors stem from a woman younger than 45 with COVID-19, enrolled during active disease. Each CDR3 is given with its conserved first and last residue. D genes are given only for firm matches. Part of the rows lack a size; the others show once, few, many or a class for expanded clones.

>-|TRBV6-5|TRBJ1-4|-
CASSLLGSQKGKLFF
TGTGCCAGCAGCCTGCTAGGTTCCCAGAAGGGGAAACTGTTTTTT
>-|TRBV11-3|TRBJ1-6|-
CASSFGTPSPLHF
TGTGCCAGCAGCTTTGGGACACCCTCACCCCTCCACTTT
>TRBD1|TRBV7-2|TRBJ1-1|-
CASSLRDSRTSFEGTEAFF
TGTGCCAGCAGCCTAAGGGACAGCCGGACATCTTTCGAGGGCACTGAAGCTTTCTTT
>TRBD1|TRBV6-1|TRBJ1-1|-
CATTTGKIEAFF
TGTGCCACCACGACAGGGAAGATTGAAGCTTTCTTT
>-|TRBV30|TRBJ2-7|-
CAWSHRARGYEQYF
TGTGCCTGGAGTCATCGCGCCAGGGGCTACGAGCAGTACTTC
>-|TRBV7-2|TRBJ1-6|-
CASGKAGKIFSPLHF
TGTGCCAGCGGGAAGGCCGGGAAAATATTTTCACCCCTCCACTTT
>TRBD1|TRBV3-1/TRBV3-2|TRBJ2-1|once
CASSQATGWNEQFF
TGTGCCAGCAGCCAGGCGACAGGGTGGAATGAGCAGTTCTTC
>TRBD1|TRBV7-8|TRBJ1-1|-
CASSLAWDRGTEAFF
TGTGCCAGCAGCTTAGCGTGGGACAGGGGAACTGAAGCTTTCTTT
>TRBD1|TRBV9|TRBJ1-2|-
CASSQQGQIYGYTF
TGTGCCAGCAGCCAACAGGGACAGATCTATGGCTACACCTTC
>-|TRBV19|TRBJ2-6|-
CASSPWSSGANVLTF
TGTGCCAGTAGCCCTTGGAGCTCTGGGGCCAACGTCCTGACTTTC
>-|TRBV7-2|TRBJ1-5|-
CASSKGGQGNQPQHF
TGTGCCAGCAGCAAAGGGGGTCAGGGGAATCAGCCCCAGCATTTT
>-|TRBV15|TRBJ1-6|-
CATSTRITGSPLHF
TGTGCCACCAGCACCCGAATCACAGGGTCACCCCTCCACTTT
>-|TRBV18|TRBJ1-1|-
CASSPQGGRTEAFF
TGTGCCAGCTCACCACAAGGGGGTAGAACTGAAGCTTTCTTT
>-|TRBV7-8|TRBJ2-7|-
CASSALPGYEQYF
TGTGCCAGCAGCGCGCTGCCTGGTTACGAGCAGTACTTC
>-|TRBV5-8|TRBJ2-3|-
CASTRGRGGRADTQYF
TGTGCCAGCACCAGGGGGCGGGGGGGCCGCGCAGATACGCAGTATTTT
>-|TRBV11-3|TRBJ2-7|-
CASSLGRFEQYF
TGTGCCAGCAGCTTAGGCCGGTTCGAGCAGTACTTC
>TRBD1|TRBV28|TRBJ1-2|-
CASRGQLTGGYTF
TGTGCCAGCAGGGGACAGCTTACTGGCGGCTACACCTTC
>-|TRBV18|TRBJ1-2|-
CASSFDKQGRDYGYTF
TGTGCCAGCTCATTCGACAAACAGGGCCGGGACTATGGCTACACCTTC
>-|TRBV5-8|TRBJ1-5|-
CASSLNGNQPQHF
TGTGCCAGCAGCTTGAACGGGAACCAGCCCCAGCATTTT
>-|TRBV2|TRBJ2-3|-
CASSEAWTITDTQYF
TGTGCCAGCAGTGAAGCGTGGACTATCACAGATACGCAGTATTTT
>-|TRBV12-5|TRBJ1-1|-
CASGLPGNTGVNTEAFF
TGTGCTAGTGGTTTGCCGGGAAACACCGGGGTCAACACTGAAGCTTTCTTT
>-|TRBV5-1|TRBJ2-1|once
CASRADSLGEQFF
TGCGCCAGCAGAGCGGACAGCCTAGGTGAGCAGTTCTTC
>-|TRBV28|TRBJ1-1|-
CASSFRGTTEAFF
TGTGCCAGCAGTTTTCGCGGTACCACTGAAGCTTTCTTT
>TRBD2|TRBV11-2|TRBJ2-7|-
CASSLGNLGGLGSYEQYF
TGTGCCAGCAGCTTAGGAAACTTAGGGGGACTAGGCTCCTACGAGCAGTACTTC
>TRBD1|TRBV30|TRBJ2-7|-
CAWSAPPSGTGGKNEQYF
TGTGCCTGGAGTGCCCCTCCCTCCGGGACAGGGGGCAAAAACGAGCAGTACTTC
>-|TRBV19|TRBJ1-2|-
CASSKDSYYGYTF
TGTGCCAGTAGTAAAGACAGTTACTATGGCTACACCTTC
>-|TRBV6-6|TRBJ2-3|-
CASSLHRDTQYF
TGTGCCAGCAGCCTTCACAGAGATACGCAGTATTTT
>TRBD2|TRBV6-5|TRBJ2-7|-
CASSGGLSYEQYF
TGTGCCAGCTCGGGGGGGCTATCCTACGAGCAGTACTTC
>TRBD1|TRBV2|TRBJ1-2|once
CASRGQSYGYTF
TGTGCCAGCCGGGGACAGAGCTATGGCTACACCTTC
>TRBD1|TRBV7-8|TRBJ1-5|-
CASSQQGVGQPQHF
TGTGCCAGCAGCCAACAGGGGGTGGGTCAGCCCCAGCATTTT
>TRBD1|TRBV19|TRBJ2-2|once
CASSPGTAGTNTGELFF
TGTGCCAGTAGCCCTGGGACAGCTGGGACGAACACCGGGGAGCTGTTTTTT
>-|TRBV2|TRBJ1-2|-
CASSRQAYYGYTF
TGTGCCAGCAGTAGACAGGCCTACTATGGCTACACCTTC
>-|TRBV5-1|TRBJ1-1|-
CASSLYRDTEAFF
TGCGCCAGCAGCTTGTATCGGGACACTGAAGCTTTCTTT
>TRBD1|TRBV11-2|TRBJ2-7|-
CASSYGTGFYEQYF
TGTGCCAGCAGCTATGGGACAGGGTTCTACGAGCAGTACTTC
>-|TRBV7-3|TRBJ2-1|-
CASSLVASSYNEQFF
TGTGCCAGCAGCTTAGTCGCGAGTTCCTACAATGAGCAGTTCTTC
>-|TRBV19|TRBJ2-2|-
CASRGGTGELFF
TGTGCCAGTAGAGGGGGTACCGGGGAGCTGTTTTTT
>TRBD1|TRBV4-2|TRBJ1-5|-
CASSQTGTGEGQPQHF
TGTGCCAGCAGCCAAACCGGGACAGGGGAGGGTCAGCCCCAGCATTTT
>TRBD2|TRBV6-5|TRBJ2-1|-
CASTKRGSSYNEQFF
TGTGCCAGCACCAAGCGGGGGAGCTCCTACAATGAGCAGTTCTTC
>-|TRBV27|TRBJ1-4|-
CASSPWTIATVANEKLFF
TGTGCCAGCAGTCCTTGGACTATTGCAACGGTCGCTAATGAAAAACTGTTTTTT
>TRBD2|TRBV5-1|TRBJ2-1|-
CASRVSGGDHNEQFF
TGCGCCAGCAGGGTAAGCGGGGGCGATCACAATGAGCAGTTCTTC
>-|TRBV19|TRBJ1-5|-
CASSIGSQGQPQHF
TGTGCCAGTAGTATTGGGTCCCAGGGACAGCCCCAGCATTTT
>TRBD1|TRBV2|TRBJ1-1|-
CASSEISGGLEAFF
TGTGCCAGCAGTGAAATCTCAGGGGGCCTGGAAGCTTTCTTT
>-|TRBV19|TRBJ1-1|-
CASIRPSGVPEAFF
TGTGCCAGTATTCGGCCCTCAGGGGTCCCTGAAGCTTTCTTT
>-|TRBV3-1/TRBV3-2|TRBJ1-5|-
CASSHGRGDNQPQHF
TGTGCCAGCAGCCATGGGAGGGGTGACAATCAGCCCCAGCATTTT
>-|TRBV5-1|TRBJ1-5|-
CARFQGKDQPQHF
TGCGCCAGATTTCAGGGGAAGGATCAGCCCCAGCATTTT
>-|TRBV28|TRBJ1-2|-
CASRRTVYGYTF
TGTGCCAGCAGGCGGACAGTCTATGGCTACACCTTC
>-|TRBV6-1|TRBJ2-1|-
CASSEEHEQFF
TGTGCCAGCAGTGAAGAACACGAGCAGTTCTTC
>TRBD2|TRBV11-3|TRBJ2-2|once
CASSRFYGTMNTGELFF
TGTGCCAGCAGCCGTTTTTATGGGACTATGAACACCGGGGAGCTGTTTTTT
>-|TRBV18|TRBJ2-4|once
CASSPEKGDVSTQLAKNIQYF
TGTGCCAGCTCACCAGAAAAAGGGGATGTTTCTACCCAACTAGCCAAAAACATTCAGTACTTC
>-|TRBV6-5|TRBJ2-7|few
CASSPGFTYEQYF
TGTGCCAGCAGCCCCGGGTTTACCTACGAGCAGTACTTC
>-|TRBV2|TRBJ2-5|-
CASSWAETQYF
TGTGCCAGCAGTTGGGCCGAGACCCAGTACTTC
>TRBD2|TRBV4-1|TRBJ2-3|-
CASSQVSSGGNRGRTDTQYF
TGCGCCAGCAGCCAAGTGTCCAGCGGGGGCAATCGCGGCAGGACAGATACGCAGTATTTT
>TRBD2|TRBV28|TRBJ2-1|once
CASSGTSGGVRKQFF
TGTGCCAGCAGTGGGACTAGCGGGGGGGTCCGTAAGCAGTTCTTC
>-|TRBV5-1|TRBJ2-1|-
CASGGTSSYNEQFF
TGCGCCAGCGGCGGGACGTCCTCCTACAATGAGCAGTTCTTC
>-|TRBV5-8|TRBJ1-1|-
CASSLRGGGEAFF
TGTGCCAGCAGCTTGCGAGGGGGGGGTGAAGCTTTCTTT
>-|TRBV7-6|TRBJ1-2|-
CASSPRQAYGYTF
TGTGCCAGCAGCCCTCGACAGGCGTATGGCTACACCTTC
>TRBD1|TRBV15|TRBJ1-1|-
CATSRGPGQGPDTEAFF
TGTGCCACCAGCAGAGGTCCGGGACAGGGTCCAGACACTGAAGCTTTCTTT
>-|TRBV29-1|TRBJ1-2|-
CSVEDPTGYTF
TGCAGCGTTGAAGATCCTACGGGCTACACCTTC
>-|TRBV29-1|TRBJ1-1|-
CSVPPRAGNTEAFF
TGCAGCGTCCCCCCGAGGGCAGGGAACACTGAAGCTTTCTTT
>-|TRBV7-2|TRBJ2-5|-
CASSFDPDSTQYF
TGTGCCAGCAGCTTCGATCCGGACTCGACCCAGTACTTC